These 4 T cell receptor beta chains were sequenced from one sample in a study of cytomegalovirus exposure and HLA in healthy donors. In the PCR, 60 Vbeta and 13 Jbeta primers were used. Method: immunoSEQ multiplex PCR; TCRdb's copy keeps in-frame clones and lacks some. The repertoire has approximately 100,000 clones, approximately 77% of them found once; the top ten carry around 5%. Material for sequencing was PBMCs. These receptors were obtained from a middle-aged woman in good health and CMV-seronegative.

This clone showed up just once. The V and J genes are TRBV10-3 and TRBJ1-2; 8 nucleotides agree with TRBD1. V was pared by 3 bases and J by 4 bases, with 10 bases of the junction left unmatched. The CDR3 totals 16 residues. Per germline, CDR1 ENHRY and CDR2 SYGVKD. Here the CDR3 DNA reads TGTGCCATCAGTGATCCCGGACAGGGCTTCAGCTATGGCTACACCTTC. It translates to CAISDPGQGFSYGYTF.

This rearrangement joins TRBV7-9 to TRBJ1-1; D perhaps matches TRBD1 (6 bases). Trimming shortened V by 2 bases and J by 5 bases, and 9 bases separated the two germline ends. CDR3 length equals 13 residues. CDR1 is SEHNR and CDR2 is FQNEAQ in the germline V gene (reference sequence). This CDR3 reads CASSLQGPTEAFF. The DNA for the CDR3 is TGTGCCAGCAGCTTACAGGGGCCTACTGAAGCTTTCTTT.

The chain carries TRBV28 and TRBJ1-5; maybe TRBD1 (6 bases). The V gene's germline CDR1 is MDHEN and CDR2 SYDVKM. The CDR3 is 15 amino acids. V lost 6 bases and J lost 4, with 16 bases in between. CDR3: CASRHPDRVNQPQHF. CDR3 bases: TGTGCCAGCAGACACCCGGACAGAGTAAATCAGCCCCAGCATTTT.

The rearrangement uses TRBV18 and TRBJ1-1; 7 nucleotides align to TRBD1. CDR3 length: 18 residues. Trimming at V came to 6 bases and at J to 0 bases, leaving 16 bases not matched to a gene. CDR1 KGHSH and CDR2 LQKENI come from the germline V gene. CDR3 in amino acids: CASSTGTSKGAMNTEAFF. The CDR3 DNA sequence: TGTGCCAGCTCGACCGGGACATCTAAGGGGGCCATGAACACTGAAGCTTTCTTT. The full variable domain, with the rest looked up from reference TRBV18 and TRBJ1-1, is NAGVMQNPRHLVRRRGQEARLRCSPMKGHSHVYWYRQLPEEGLKFMVYLQKENIIDESGMPKERFSAEFPKEGPSILRIQQVVRGDSAAYFCASSTGTSKGAMNTEAFFGQGTRLTVV.